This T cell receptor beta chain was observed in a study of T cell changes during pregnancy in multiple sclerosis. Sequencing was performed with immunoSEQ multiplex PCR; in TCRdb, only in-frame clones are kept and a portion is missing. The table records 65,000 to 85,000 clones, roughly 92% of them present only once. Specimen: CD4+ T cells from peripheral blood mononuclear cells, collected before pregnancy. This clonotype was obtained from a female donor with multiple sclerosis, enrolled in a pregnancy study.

The CDR3 loop reads CASSKYRGGTEAFF. DNA for the CDR3: TGTGCCAGTAGTAAATACAGGGGTGGCACTGAAGCTTTCTTT. The J gene is TRBJ1-1, the V gene TRBV19; 7 bases fit TRBD1. CDR3 length: 14 amino acids. CDR1 LNHDA and CDR2 SQIVND come from the germline V gene (reference sequence). The trim removed 4 bases at V and 4 bases at J, leaving 6 bases unmatched.